The 22 T cell receptor beta chains listed next were all sequenced from one sample in a study of blood T cell repertoires in COVID-19. Clones were sequenced by immunoSEQ multiplex PCR, and TCRdb holds only the in-frame ones, with some missing. The sample lists about 110,000 clones, around 89% occurring once. Specimen: peripheral blood. The receptors stem from a man aged 35-49 years with active or convalescent COVID-19.

The chain links TRBV28 to TRBJ2-1; 8 bases align to TRBD1. V dropped 4 bases and J dropped 9; count of bases not matched to a gene: 14. The germline V gene has CDR1 MDHEN and CDR2 SYDVKM. This CDR3 has 16 residues. This chain's CDR3 is CASSSPGQGKRSEQFF. As DNA, the CDR3 is TGTGCCAGCAGTTCGCCCGGACAGGGAAAGAGGAGTGAGCAGTTCTTC.

The chain couples TRBV30 to TRBJ1-6; D gene uncertain. The CDR3 loop spans 13 amino acids. Germline V gene data show CDR1 as GTSNPN and CDR2 as SVGIG (reference sequence). The V gene lost 4 bases and the J gene lost 6 bases, with 10 bases spanning the gap. The CDR3 DNA reads TGTGCCTGGATGCCGGGTGTTAATTCACCCCTCCACTTT. Encoded protein: CAWMPGVNSPLHF.

V gene TRBV10-1 combines with J gene TRBJ2-1; no clear D. V dropped 4 bases and J dropped 4 bases, with 11 bases sitting between them. The germline gives CDR1 WNHNN, CDR2 SYGVQD (reference sequence). The CDR3 is made up of 14 amino acids. CDR3: CASSVKWQYNEQFF. In nucleotides, the CDR3 is TGCGCCAGCAGTGTTAAGTGGCAATACAATGAGCAGTTCTTC.

This chain connects TRBV28 to TRBJ1-5, with 7 bases matching TRBD1. The CDR3 runs 15 residues. V dropped 6 bases and J dropped 4; count of bases not matched to a gene: 9. CDR1 is MDHEN, CDR2 SYDVKM, per germline. The CDR3 sequence: CASRLDRAKNQPQHF. The CDR3 DNA is TGTGCCAGCAGACTAGACAGGGCGAAAAATCAGCCCCAGCATTTT.

The chain couples TRBV28 to TRBJ2-5, with D perhaps matching TRBD2 (5 bases). CDR3 length equals 13 residues. Germline CDR1 is MDHEN and CDR2 is SYDVKM. Trimming left V 3 bases short and J 10 bases short, with 15 bases between. The CDR3 DNA follows: TGTGCCAGCAGTTTCTGGCACGCCGGGGACCAGTACTTC. It translates to CASSFWHAGDQYF.

The chain combines TRBV29-1 with TRBJ1-1; 7 bases map to TRBD1. This CDR3 comprises 13 residues. The trim removed 4 bases at V and 0 bases at J, leaving 2 bases unmatched. In germline, CDR1 is SQVTM, CDR2 ANQGSEA. The CDR3 DNA sequence: TGCAGCGTTGGGACAGGTATGAACACTGAAGCTTTCTTT. Amino acid sequence: CSVGTGMNTEAFF.

The chain employs TRBV27 and TRBJ1-1; 9 bases are shared with TRBD1. The CDR3 length is 12 residues. V gave up 3 bases and J gave up 9 bases; unmatched junction bases: 2. Per the germline V gene, CDR1 is MNHEY and CDR2 is SMNVEV (reference sequence). CDR3 amino acids: CASSFGTGKAFF. For the CDR3, the DNA is TGTGCCAGCAGTTTTGGGACAGGGAAAGCTTTCTTT.

The genes are TRBV7-2 and TRBJ1-4, with 7 bases identical to TRBD1. With 5 bases clipped from V and 7 bases from J, the junction kept 10 bases outside the gene matches. The CDR3 covers 15 residues. Germline-derived CDR1 and CDR2 are SGHTA and FQGNSA. CDR3 DNA: TGTGCCAGCAGCCCATTCGGGACAGACTTTGAAAAACTGTTTTTT. It encodes CASSPFGTDFEKLFF. Filled out from reference TRBV7-2 and TRBJ1-4, the complete variable domain reads GAGVSQSPSNKVTEKGKDVELRCDPISGHTALYWYRQSLGQGLEFLIYFQGNSAPDKSGLPSDRFSAERTGGSVSTLTIQRTQQEDSAVYLCASSPFGTDFEKLFFGSGTQLSVL.

The table lists this clone with a few counts. The V call is TRBV5-1, the J call TRBJ2-2; TRBD1 matches at 10 bases. J was trimmed by 6 bases and V by 3 bases; bases with no gene match: 8. The germline gives CDR1 SGHRS, CDR2 YFSETQ. This CDR3 has 16 residues. DNA for the CDR3: TGCGCCAGCAGCTCATGGACAGGGGGAATGGCCGGGGAGCTGTTTTTT. As protein: CASSSWTGGMAGELFF.

The gene calls are TRBV28 and TRBJ1-2; 7 nucleotides agree with TRBD1. The length of the CDR3 is 14 residues. Germline CDR1 MDHEN, CDR2 SYDVKM. Trimming took 6 bases from V and 7 from J; bases not matched to a gene: 11. The DNA of the CDR3 is TGTGCCAGCAGCCACGACAGGGAAGTGGCTGGCTACACCTTC. Protein product: CASSHDREVAGYTF.

This clone was found once. The chain uses TRBV7-9 and TRBJ1-1; no clear D gene. This CDR3 spans 12 amino acids. Looked up from germline, CDR1 is SEHNR and CDR2 is FQNEAQ (reference sequence). V shed 3 bases and J shed 3 bases, with 5 bases lying between them. The CDR3 DNA reads as TGTGCCAGCAGCTTCAGCGACACTGAAGCTTTCTTT. This sequence encodes CASSFSDTEAFF.

The rearrangement joins TRBV27 to TRBJ1-4; D call uncertain. The CDR3 consists of 18 residues. In germline, CDR1 is MNHEY, CDR2 SMNVEV (reference sequence). V lost 0 bases and J lost 0, with 14 bases in between. CDR3 nucleotides: TGTGCCAGCAGTTTATCGGCCTTGAGAGGGCCAACTAATGAAAAACTGTTTTTT. Its translation: CASSLSALRGPTNEKLFF.

V usage is TRBV4-3 and J usage is TRBJ2-7; 10 bases fit TRBD2. Germline assignment: CDR1 LGHNA and CDR2 YSLEER. There are 16 residues in the CDR3. Germline trimming cut 0 bases from V and 3 bases from J; bases unmatched to any gene: 5. The CDR3 DNA follows: TGCGCCAGCAGCCAAGAGACTGGACTAGCGGTCTACGAGCAGTACTTC. Translation: CASSQETGLAVYEQYF.

The V call is TRBV10-3, the J call TRBJ1-2; D perhaps matches TRBD1 (5 bases). V lost 0 bases and J 11 bases, leaving 10 bases between the germline ends. CDR3 size: 12 residues. Germline V gene data show CDR1 as ENHRY and CDR2 as SYGVKD. The CDR3 sequence: CAISESTKGYTF. The CDR3 DNA sequence: TGTGCCATCAGTGAGTCTACGAAGGGGTACACCTTC.

The chain recombines TRBV27 with TRBJ1-2; perhaps TRBD1 as D (6 bases). This CDR3 comprises 16 residues. V gave up 9 bases and J gave up 4 bases, with 24 bases separating them. CDR1 is MNHEY and CDR2 is SMNVEV in the germline V gene (reference sequence). This chain's CDR3 is CASLQSLGGYFYGYTF. CDR3 DNA: TGTGCCAGTCTCCAGTCGTTAGGGGGTTACTTCTATGGCTACACCTTC.

V and J are TRBV10-3 and TRBJ1-2, with 10 bases matching TRBD1. V lost 11 bases and J lost 3; bases outside the gene matches: 12. From germline, CDR1 is ENHRY and CDR2 SYGVKD. This CDR3 region has 15 residues. As DNA, the CDR3 is TGTGCCTCGAGGGGACAGGGGACCATTGACTATGGCTACACCTTC. It translates to CASRGQGTIDYGYTF.

This chain joins TRBV5-1 and TRBJ1-1; possibly TRBD1 for D (6 bases). The CDR3 consists of 16 residues. Looked up from germline, CDR1 is SGHRS and CDR2 is YFSETQ. Trimming left V 0 bases short and J 0 bases short, with 12 bases between. The CDR3 DNA reads TGCGCCAGCAGCTTGGAAGGGGCAGGGGTGAACACTGAAGCTTTCTTT. This translates into CASSLEGAGVNTEAFF.

This chain joins TRBV4-1 and TRBJ1-5; TRBD1 aligns across 8 bases. Germline V gene lookup returns CDR1 MGHRA and CDR2 YSYEKL. This CDR3 has 14 amino acids. The V segment lost 2 bases and the J segment 6 bases; nucleotides outside the gene matches: 3. CDR3 nucleotide sequence: TGCGCCAGCAGCCAACCAGGGGGCGGTCAGCCCCAGCATTTT. Translated, it gives CASSQPGGGQPQHF.

The chain employs TRBV9 and TRBJ2-5, with 8 bases matching TRBD1. The CDR3 totals 14 residues. Germline V gene lookup returns CDR1 SGDLS and CDR2 YYNGEE. V lost 4 bases and J lost 2; bases outside the gene matches: 4. DNA of the CDR3: TGTGCCAGCAGCCCGCGGACAGGGCAAGAGACCCAGTACTTC. Translation gives CASSPRTGQETQYF.

The genes are TRBV5-1 and TRBJ2-7, with TRBD2 as a possible D gene (5 bases). Deletions cut 6 bases from V and 0 bases from J, with 13 bases between. Germline V gene data show CDR1 as SGHRS and CDR2 as YFSETQ. The CDR3 is made up of 14 amino acids. CDR3 nucleotides: TGCGCCAGCAAGAAAAGCGGTATCTCCTACGAGCAGTACTTC. It encodes CASKKSGISYEQYF. The full variable domain, completed using reference TRBV5-1 and TRBJ2-7, is KAGVTQTPRYLIKTRGQQVTLSCSPISGHRSVSWYQQTPGQGLQFLFEYFSETQRNKGNFPGRFSGRQFSNSRSEMNVSTLELGDSALYLCASKKSGISYEQYFGPGTRLTVT.

V usage is TRBV7-8 and J usage is TRBJ2-3, with TRBD2 matching over 9 bases. From germline, CDR1 is SGHVS and CDR2 FQNEAQ. The CDR3 is 16 residues long. V gave up 3 bases and J gave up 5 bases; unmatched junction bases: 9. The CDR3 reads CASSLGGAGGVDTQYF. The CDR3 DNA reads TGTGCCAGCAGCTTGGGGGGAGCGGGAGGAGTAGATACGCAGTATTTT. Combining the CDR3 with reference TRBV7-8 and TRBJ2-3 gives the whole variable domain GAGVSQSPRYKVAKRGQDVALRCDPISGHVSLFWYQQALGQGPEFLTYFQNEAQLDKSGLPSDRFFAERPEGSVSTLKIQRTQQEDSAVYLCASSLGGAGGVDTQYFGPGTRLTVL.

The V gene is TRBV6-6, the J gene TRBJ1-5; D is uncertain. The CDR3 runs 15 residues. With 4 bases removed from V and 8 bases from J, the gap between germline ends came to 18 bases. The germline gives CDR1 MNHNY, CDR2 SVGAGI (reference sequence). In DNA, the CDR3 is TGTGCCAGCAGTTCTCAACCCCCAGTCGTGGAGCCCCAGCATTTT. Its protein product is CASSSQPPVVEPQHF.